This TCR beta chain was recovered during a study of T cell responses to AZD1222 COVID-19 vaccine. Background on the study: Second-dose schedules of about 4 or about 12 weeks were combined. Notes on the study in general: Distributed over spike, vaccine-associated CD4 TCRs predominated at 160-218 and 743-854. Repertoires were collected only later (after the peak T cell response had occurred). AZD1222 recipients seropositive at baseline numbered only six.

Details on this clone: The target antigen is unknown.

Assay used: immunoSEQ multiplex PCR; TCRdb lists only in-frame clones, some missing. The data contain 110,000 to 150,000 clones, more than 85% of them singletons. J was trimmed by 11 bases and V by 3 bases; bases with no gene match: 7. CDR1 and CDR2 (germline): SGHVS, FQNEAQ. This CDR3 has 13 amino acids. The sample here was peripheral blood, taken on day 0 of AZD1222 vaccination. The receptor's source is an adult in good health. The gene calls are TRBV7-8 and TRBJ1-1; the match to TRBD1 covers 9 bases. The CDR3 DNA is TGTGCCAGCAGCTTCCGACAGGGGGGTATTGCTTTCTTT. It translates to CASSFRQGGIAFF.